A selection of T cell receptor beta chains follows, all from one sample in a study of blood T cell repertoires in COVID-19. Data came from immunoSEQ multiplex PCR; TCRdb stores just in-frame clones and leaves some out. The sample shows 150,000 to 200,000 clones, roughly nine tenths of them seen only once. The sequenced sample consisted of peripheral blood. The origin of the receptors is a woman of 80 years or more in a cohort sampled during active or convalescent COVID-19. The CDR3 runs from the conserved cysteine through the conserved F or W. The D gene is left open where the match is weak. The size field is filled for only some rows; it gives once, few, many or a size class.

v_call: TRBV25-1
j_call: TRBJ1-1
clone_size: .
d_call: .
cdr3_aa: CASSLGPEAFF
cdr3_nt: TGTGCCAGCTCACTGGGGCCTGAAGCTTTCTTT

v_call: TRBV5-1
j_call: TRBJ1-2
clone_size: .
d_call: .
cdr3_aa: CASSPLFLSRLTGTQDGYTF
cdr3_nt: TGCGCCAGCAGCCCTTTATTCCTGTCGCGATTAACCGGGACTCAAGATGGCTACACCTTC

v_call: TRBV4-3
j_call: TRBJ1-2
clone_size: .
d_call: .
cdr3_aa: CASSQGSEVDGYTF
cdr3_nt: TGCGCCAGCAGCCAAGGTTCAGAAGTTGATGGCTACACCTTC

v_call: TRBV25-1
j_call: TRBJ1-6
clone_size: .
d_call: TRBD1
cdr3_aa: CASRGTGRGWNSPLHF
cdr3_nt: TGTGCCAGCAGGGGGACAGGTAGGGGGTGGAATTCACCCCTCCACTTT

v_call: TRBV15
j_call: TRBJ1-2
clone_size: .
d_call: TRBD1
cdr3_aa: CATSRGTGILNNYGYTF
cdr3_nt: TGTGCCACCAGCAGAGGGACAGGGATACTCAATAACTATGGCTACACCTTC

v_call: TRBV18
j_call: TRBJ1-1
clone_size: .
d_call: .
cdr3_aa: CASSPPNEVRAEAFF
cdr3_nt: TGTGCCAGCTCACCACCGAACGAAGTGAGGGCTGAAGCTTTCTTT

v_call: TRBV5-1
j_call: TRBJ1-5
clone_size: .
d_call: .
cdr3_aa: CASSPHRVGQPQHF
cdr3_nt: TGCGCCAGCAGCCCTCACAGGGTCGGACAGCCCCAGCATTTT

v_call: TRBV20-1
j_call: TRBJ2-5
clone_size: .
d_call: TRBD2
cdr3_aa: CSARGEETQYF
cdr3_nt: TGCAGTGCACGGGGGGAAGAGACCCAGTACTTC

v_call: TRBV24-1
j_call: TRBJ1-5
clone_size: .
d_call: .
cdr3_aa: CATSDGTSYNQPQHF
cdr3_nt: TGTGCCACCAGTGACGGGACAAGCTACAATCAGCCCCAGCATTTT

v_call: TRBV6-2/TRBV6-3
j_call: TRBJ1-1
clone_size: few
d_call: .
cdr3_aa: CASSYRWNTEAFF
cdr3_nt: TGTGCCAGCAGTTACCGGTGGAACACTGAAGCTTTCTTT

v_call: TRBV4-3
j_call: TRBJ1-5
clone_size: .
d_call: .
cdr3_aa: CASSQDYSFNQPQHF
cdr3_nt: TGCGCCAGCAGCCAAGATTACAGCTTCAATCAGCCCCAGCATTTT

v_call: TRBV19
j_call: TRBJ2-2
clone_size: once
d_call: .
cdr3_aa: CASSKQGSTTGELFF
cdr3_nt: TGTGCCAGTAGCAAACAGGGATCCACCACCGGGGAGCTGTTTTTT

v_call: TRBV15
j_call: TRBJ2-4
clone_size: .
d_call: .
cdr3_aa: CATSRREVKNIQYF
cdr3_nt: TGTGCCACCAGCAGGAGGGAGGTCAAAAACATTCAGTACTTC

v_call: TRBV7-5
j_call: TRBJ1-1
clone_size: .
d_call: .
cdr3_aa: CARSLAGYDCGARGMNTEAFF
cdr3_nt: .

v_call: TRBV30
j_call: TRBJ1-4
clone_size: .
d_call: .
cdr3_aa: CAWSPDRRSEKLFF
cdr3_nt: TGTGCCTGGAGTCCCGACAGAAGGAGTGAAAAACTGTTTTTT

v_call: TRBV11-3
j_call: TRBJ1-4
clone_size: .
d_call: .
cdr3_aa: CASSLKGREKLFF
cdr3_nt: TGTGCCAGCAGCTTAAAGGGGCGTGAAAAACTGTTTTTT

v_call: TRBV10-1
j_call: TRBJ2-1
clone_size: .
d_call: .
cdr3_aa: CASSGRIGGPYNEQFF
cdr3_nt: TGCGCCAGCAGCGGGAGGATCGGGGGGCCATACAATGAGCAGTTCTTC

v_call: TRBV19
j_call: TRBJ1-2
clone_size: .
d_call: .
cdr3_aa: CASSPLGGAYYGYTF
cdr3_nt: TGTGCCAGTAGTCCCCTGGGGGGTGCCTACTATGGCTACACCTTC

v_call: TRBV10-3
j_call: TRBJ2-2
clone_size: .
d_call: TRBD1
cdr3_aa: CAISESKEQGARNGELFF
cdr3_nt: TGTGCCATCAGTGAGTCGAAGGAACAGGGGGCCAGAAACGGGGAGCTGTTTTTT

v_call: TRBV29-1
j_call: TRBJ2-5
clone_size: .
d_call: .
cdr3_aa: CSVTGQIQETQYF
cdr3_nt: TGCAGCGTTACGGGACAAATACAAGAGACCCAGTACTTC

v_call: TRBV10-1
j_call: TRBJ1-1
clone_size: .
d_call: TRBD1
cdr3_aa: CASSDGTGLNTEAFF
cdr3_nt: TGCGCCAGCAGTGACGGGACAGGGCTTAACACTGAAGCTTTCTTT

v_call: TRBV12-3/TRBV12-4
j_call: TRBJ1-1
clone_size: .
d_call: .
cdr3_aa: CASRFQTGTEAFF
cdr3_nt: TGTGCCAGCAGATTTCAGACCGGGACTGAAGCTTTCTTT

v_call: TRBV14
j_call: TRBJ2-3
clone_size: .
d_call: TRBD2
cdr3_aa: CASSRFRTSGADTQYF
cdr3_nt: TGTGCCAGCAGCCGCTTCCGGACTAGCGGGGCAGATACGCAGTATTTT

v_call: TRBV5-1
j_call: TRBJ2-2
clone_size: .
d_call: TRBD1
cdr3_aa: CASSLATGVFTGELFF
cdr3_nt: TGCGCCAGCAGCTTGGCCACAGGGGTATTTACCGGGGAGCTGTTTTTT

v_call: TRBV9
j_call: TRBJ2-2
clone_size: .
d_call: TRBD2
cdr3_aa: CASSLGLAGGAPNTGELFF
cdr3_nt: TGTGCCAGCAGCCTTGGACTAGCGGGGGGCGCGCCGAACACCGGGGAGCTGTTTTTT

v_call: TRBV28
j_call: TRBJ1-5
clone_size: .
d_call: TRBD1
cdr3_aa: CASSLLGQGGASQHF
cdr3_nt: TGTGCCAGCAGTTTACTGGGACAGGGGGGCGCGTCCCAGCATTTT